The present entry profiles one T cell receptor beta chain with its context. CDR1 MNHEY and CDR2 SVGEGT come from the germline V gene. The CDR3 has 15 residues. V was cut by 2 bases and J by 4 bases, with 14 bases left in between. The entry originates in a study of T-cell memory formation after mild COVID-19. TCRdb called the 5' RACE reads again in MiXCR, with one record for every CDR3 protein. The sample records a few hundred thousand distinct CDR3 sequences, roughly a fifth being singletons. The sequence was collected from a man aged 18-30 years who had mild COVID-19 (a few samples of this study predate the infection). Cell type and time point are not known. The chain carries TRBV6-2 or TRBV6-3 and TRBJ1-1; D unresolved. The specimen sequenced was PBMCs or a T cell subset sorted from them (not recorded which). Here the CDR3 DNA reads TGTGCCAGCAGTTACGGGCCTCGAGGAAGCACTGAAGCTTTCTTT. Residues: CASSYGPRGSTEAFF.